Shown below are 3 T cell receptor beta chains from a single sample sequenced in a study of blood T cells in healthy people across ages. It was with a sample-barcoded 5' primer and a J-beta primer mix that a second PCR of roughly 7 to 12 cycles was run. TCRdb re-called the 5' RACE reads with MiXCR, one entry per CDR3 protein. The top ten clones hold about a fifth of a sample with 650,000 to 800,000 distinct CDR3 sequences, around two fifths of them seen once. Sequenced: blood. These receptors were taken from a man aged 55-75 years in good health.

The genes are TRBV4-1 and TRBJ1-1; D not resolved. Trimming pared 1 base from V and 8 bases from J, leaving 8 bases between. The CDR3 loop spans 12 amino acids. The germline CDR1 and CDR2 sequences are MGHRA and YSYEKL. In nucleotides, the CDR3 is TGCGCCAGCAGCCAAGGGGGATCCGAAGCTTTCTTT. Its translation: CASSQGGSEAFF.

The sample holds a few counts of this clonotype. The chain employs TRBV29-1 and TRBJ1-1; D unresolved. Germline assignment: CDR1 SQVTM and CDR2 ANQGSEA. The CDR3 covers 13 residues. V shed 6 bases and J shed 1 base, with 12 bases lying between them. The CDR3 here is CSVIGPGNTEAFF. The CDR3 bases are TGCAGCGTCATAGGGCCGGGGAACACTGAAGCTTTCTTT.

There are a few counts of this clonotype. The chain couples TRBV20-1 to TRBJ2-5; 8 bases fit TRBD2. The CDR3 covers 14 residues. The V segment lost 8 bases and the J segment 5 bases; nucleotides outside the gene matches: 13. Germline CDR1 DFQATT, CDR2 SNEGSKA (reference sequence). CDR3 in amino acids: CSSNPGGPKETQYF. As DNA, the CDR3 is TGCAGTTCCAATCCGGGGGGGCCTAAGGAGACCCAGTACTTC.